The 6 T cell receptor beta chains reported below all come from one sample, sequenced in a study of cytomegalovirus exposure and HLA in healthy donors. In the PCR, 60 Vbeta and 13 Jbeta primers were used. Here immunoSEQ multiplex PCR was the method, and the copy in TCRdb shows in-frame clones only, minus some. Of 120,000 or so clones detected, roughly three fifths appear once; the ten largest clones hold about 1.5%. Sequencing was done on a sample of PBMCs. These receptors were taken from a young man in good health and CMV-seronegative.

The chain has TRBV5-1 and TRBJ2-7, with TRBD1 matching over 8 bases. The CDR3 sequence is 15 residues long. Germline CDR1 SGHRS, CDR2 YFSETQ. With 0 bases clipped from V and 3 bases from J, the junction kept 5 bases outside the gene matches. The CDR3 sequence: CASSLGTGLGYEQYF. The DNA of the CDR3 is TGCGCCAGCAGCTTGGGGACAGGGCTAGGCTACGAGCAGTACTTC.

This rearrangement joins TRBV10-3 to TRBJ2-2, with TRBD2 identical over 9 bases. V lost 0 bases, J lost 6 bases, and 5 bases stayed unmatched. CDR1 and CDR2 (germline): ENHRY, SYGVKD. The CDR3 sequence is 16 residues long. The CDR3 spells CAISESGTSWAGELFF. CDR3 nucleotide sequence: TGTGCCATCAGTGAGTCCGGGACTAGCTGGGCCGGGGAGCTGTTTTTT.

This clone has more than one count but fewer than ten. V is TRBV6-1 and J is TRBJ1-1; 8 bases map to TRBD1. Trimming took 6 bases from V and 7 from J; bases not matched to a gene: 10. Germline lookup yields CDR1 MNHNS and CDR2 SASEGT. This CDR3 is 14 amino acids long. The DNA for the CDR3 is TGTGCCAGCAGACTCACGCGGGGACAGGTTGAAGCTTTCTTT. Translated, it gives CASRLTRGQVEAFF.

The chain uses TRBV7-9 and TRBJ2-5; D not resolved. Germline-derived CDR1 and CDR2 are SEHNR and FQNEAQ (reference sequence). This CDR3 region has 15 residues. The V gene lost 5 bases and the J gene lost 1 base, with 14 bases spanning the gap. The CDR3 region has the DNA TGTGCCAGCAGCCCTGTCGCAGGCAGCCAAGAGACCCAGTACTTC. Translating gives CASSPVAGSQETQYF. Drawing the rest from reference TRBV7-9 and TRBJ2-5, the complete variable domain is DTGVSQNPRHKITKRGQNVTFRCDPISEHNRLYWYRQTLGQGPEFLTYFQNEAQLEKSRLLSDRFSAERPKGSFSTLEIQRTEQGDSAMYLCASSPVAGSQETQYFGPGTRLLVL.

CDR3 sequence: CAWSVQIRQAPYF. CDR3 DNA sequence: TGTGCCTGGAGTGTACAAATACGACAGGCTCCGTACTTC. The rearrangement uses TRBV30 and TRBJ2-7; possible D gene TRBD1, 6 bases. CDR3 size: 13 residues. Trimming cost V 0 bases and J 12 bases, with 18 bases left between them. CDR1 and CDR2 from the germline V gene are GTSNPN and SVGIG (reference sequence).

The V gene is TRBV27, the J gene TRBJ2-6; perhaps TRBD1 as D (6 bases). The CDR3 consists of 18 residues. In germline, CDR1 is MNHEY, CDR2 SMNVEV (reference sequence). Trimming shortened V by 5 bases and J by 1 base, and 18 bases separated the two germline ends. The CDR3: CASSREQGPPSGANVLTF. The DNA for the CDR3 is TGTGCCAGCAGTCGAGAACAGGGTCCACCTTCTGGGGCCAACGTCCTGACTTTC.